This T cell receptor beta chain was retrieved from a study of tumor-infiltrating lymphocytes in primary liver carcinoma. Joint extraction of RNA and DNA used about 17-33 mg of bulk tissue that was unsorted. TCR beta cDNA came from about 0.55 ug total RNA, primed with a constant-region primer. Libraries of TCR beta came from three nested multiplex PCR rounds with slightly modified ARM-PCR. Running roughly 10 cycles apiece, the first two PCR rounds relied on TRBV1-TRBV30 forward primers together with a C-beta reverse primer. TCRdb ran MiXCR on the multiplex PCR reads and lists one entry per CDR3 protein. This table has roughly 32,000 distinct CDR3 sequences, approximately 80% appearing once. Germline V gene lookup returns CDR1 SGHAT and CDR2 FQNNGV. The CDR3 is 17 amino acids. Remarks on this clonotype: Because the CDR3 is missing its conserved closing phenylalanine or tryptophan, this is likely a read error.

Sequencing was carried out using liver tumor tissue from sampling region 5. Subset here: tumor region T5, tumor centre. The sequence was collected from a man between 40 and 49 years old with primary liver carcinoma and hepatitis B virus infection. The chain combines TRBV11-2 with TRBJ2-1; D is perhaps TRBD1 or TRBD2 (6 bases each). Here the CDR3 DNA reads TGTGGCAGCAGCTTAACGATCAGGGGAGGTACCTACAATGAGCAGTTCCTC. It specifies CGSSLTIRGGTYNEQFL.